What follows are 2 T cell receptor beta chains derived from one specimen sequenced in a study of T cells expressing NK-cell markers (dated by TCRdb to 2018 to 2020). Library generation was performed with 5' RACE. Sequencing instrument: Illumina HiSeq 2000. TCRdb reprocessed the reads and lists each CDR3 protein sequence as a single entry, with no DNA. The sample has about 300,000 distinct CDR3 sequences on record. The biggest ten clones account for 4% to 4.5% of the sample. Source material: blood T cells: a sorted CD56 or NKG2C T cell subset, CD4+ or CD8+ T cells, or bulk PBMC T cells (not recorded which). All receptors derive from a woman aged 18 to 75 in good health.

This chain uses TRBV4-3 with TRBJ2-6; TCRdb proposes TRBD1, but this gene call is untestable without DNA. The CDR3 is made up of 17 amino acids. CDR1 LGHNA and CDR2 YSLEER come from the germline V gene. The CDR3 region is CASSRYSQGSGANVLTF.

The genes are TRBV20-1 and TRBJ2-3; the D call from TCRdb, TRBD1, cannot be confirmed without DNA. Germline V gene data show CDR1 as DFQATT and CDR2 as SNEGSKA (reference sequence). The CDR3 is made up of 15 amino acids. CDR3 protein: CSARDVGRGVDTQYF.